Listed here are 27 T cell receptor beta chains from one sample, sequenced in a study of beta chain features in type 1 diabetes. Expressed TCRB transcripts were sequenced because the entire RNA isolate underwent reverse transcription. Sequencing used immunoSEQ multiplex PCR; TCRdb keeps in-frame clones, though not all of them. The sample contains a few hundred thousand clones, 11% of which appear only once. The sample was naive CD4+ T cells from blood. Every receptor here comes from a woman aged 25 to 39 in good health.

This clone was recorded a few times. The V and J genes are TRBV4-3 and TRBJ2-7; 14 positions agree with TRBD2. This CDR3 has 16 residues. Losses at the gene ends were 0 bases for V and 4 bases for J; bases not matched to a gene: 2. CDR1 is LGHNA, CDR2 YSLEER, per germline. The CDR3 DNA sequence: TGCGCCAGCAGCCAAGACGGGACTAGCGGGAGTTACGAGCAGTACTTC. It is translated as CASSQDGTSGSYEQYF.

V gene TRBV20-1 combines with J gene TRBJ2-1, with D possibly matching TRBD2 (5 bases). Between the trimmed V and J ends, which lost 0 bases and 15 bases, there was a span of 12 bases. Per germline, CDR1 DFQATT and CDR2 SNEGSKA (reference sequence). CDR3 size: 11 residues. The DNA for the CDR3 is TGCAGTGCTAGAGACGAGGGCCCCTGGTTCTTC. Protein product: CSARDEGPWFF.

This clone showed up just a few times. The chain combines TRBV28 with TRBJ2-7; a possible D gene is TRBD2 (5 bases). CDR1 and CDR2 from the germline V gene are MDHEN and SYDVKM. Trimming cost V 4 bases and J 2 bases, with 9 bases left between them. The CDR3 consists of 13 residues. CDR3 sequence reads: CASSSTAAYEQYF. The CDR3, as DNA: TGTGCCAGCAGTTCTACAGCGGCCTACGAGCAGTACTTC.

This rearrangement joins TRBV5-1 to TRBJ2-1; 12 bases agree with TRBD2. Trimming removed 4 bases from V and 5 bases from J; junction bases left unmatched: 7. Germline CDR1 reads SGHRS; CDR2 reads YFSETQ. The CDR3 is 16 amino acids. CDR3 sequence: CASSPTTSGRDNEQFF. The CDR3 DNA sequence: TGCGCCAGCAGCCCTACGACTAGCGGGAGAGACAATGAGCAGTTCTTC.

The rearrangement uses TRBV6-1 and TRBJ2-1; TRBD2 agrees at 11 bases. V lost 2 bases to trimming and J lost 4 bases; unmatched junction nucleotides: 4. This CDR3 has 16 residues. Germline CDR1 and CDR2: MNHNS and SASEGT. The CDR3 loop is CASSESGTSGYNEQFF. In DNA form, the CDR3 reads TGTGCCAGCAGTGAATCCGGGACTAGCGGATACAATGAGCAGTTCTTC.

This clone was picked up a small number of times. V gene TRBV10-3 combines with J gene TRBJ2-7, with 11 positions matching TRBD1. CDR1 and CDR2 (germline): ENHRY, SYGVKD. The CDR3 spans 17 residues. With V trimmed by 4 bases and J by 5 bases, 13 bases remained unmatched. The CDR3 DNA reads as TGTGCCATCAGTGCCGGGACAGGGGGGGAGTGGGGCGACGAGCAGTACTTC. Its translation is CAISAGTGGEWGDEQYF.

The chain carries TRBV2 and TRBJ2-4, with D possibly TRBD1 on 5 matching bases. Germline V gene sequence: CDR1 SNHLY, CDR2 FYNNEI. The CDR3 is 16 amino acids. Trimming stripped 8 bases from V and 0 bases from J, with 17 bases between. The CDR3 DNA reads TGTGCCAGCTGCACCGGACAAAGCTTAGCCAAAAACATTCAGTACTTC. Protein product: CASCTGQSLAKNIQYF.

This clone was counted a few times. The chain is built from TRBV19 and TRBJ2-5; 9 bases map to TRBD2. Germline V gene sequence: CDR1 LNHDA, CDR2 SQIVND (reference sequence). The CDR3 runs 15 residues. J lost 5 bases, V lost 3 bases, and 7 bases had no gene match. Here the CDR3 reads CASSMGGRASETQYF. CDR3 bases: TGTGCCAGTAGTATGGGCGGGAGGGCCTCCGAGACCCAGTACTTC. Variable domain in full (rest from reference TRBV19 and TRBJ2-5): DGGITQSPKYLFRKEGQNVTLSCEQNLNHDAMYWYRQDPGQGLRLIYYSQIVNDFQKGDIAEGYSVSREKKESFPLTVTSAQKNPTAFYLCASSMGGRASETQYFGPGTRLLVL.

Only a few counts were recorded for this clone. The chain couples TRBV6-6 to TRBJ1-5, with D possibly TRBD1 on 5 matching bases. Germline-derived CDR1 and CDR2 are MNHNY and SVGAGI (reference sequence). The CDR3 is 14 amino acids. The V end was cut by 6 bases, the J end by 6 bases, with 15 bases between. CDR3 DNA sequence: TGTGCCAGCAGACTCCGGGGGGAAGGTCAGCCCCAGCATTTT. Its translation is CASRLRGEGQPQHF.

This clone was observed a handful of times. The CDR3, as DNA: TGTGCCAGCAATACAGGGGGGTGGGCTTTCTTT. Its protein product is CASNTGGWAFF. The chain recombines TRBV6-1 with TRBJ1-1; 8 nucleotides line up with TRBD1. V trimming: 7 bases; J trimming: 11 bases; junction bases outside the gene matches: 6. The CDR3 is 11 amino acids. The germline CDR1 and CDR2 sequences are MNHNS and SASEGT.

As to this clone: One end of the junction is discordant with germline, which a read error may explain. The CDR3 bases are TGTGCTAGCAGCCCTTCTAGGAGCTCCTACAATGAGCAGTTCTTC. It encodes CASSPSRSSYNEQFF. The chain combines TRBV7-7 with TRBJ2-1; D remains ambiguous. Per the germline V gene, CDR1 is SSHAT and CDR2 is FNYEAQ (reference sequence). The CDR3 extends over 15 amino acids.

The rearrangement links TRBV29-1 to TRBJ1-5, with D possibly being TRBD1 (6 bases). Germline CDR1 SQVTM, CDR2 ANQGSEA. The CDR3 runs to 12 residues. The V end lost 4 bases, the J end lost 5 bases, and 9 bases lay between the germline ends. The CDR3 nucleotides read TGCAGCGTTGCAGGGGCTGATCAGCCCCAGCATTTT. Translation: CSVAGADQPQHF.

V is TRBV29-1 and J is TRBJ1-5; D call uncertain. CDR3 size: 13 residues. Trimming removed 4 bases at V and 3 bases at J, with 10 bases between. Germline assignment: CDR1 SQVTM and CDR2 ANQGSEA. CDR3 residues: CSVGGLDNQPQHF. CDR3 in DNA: TGCAGCGTTGGAGGACTCGACAATCAGCCCCAGCATTTT.

The rearrangement uses TRBV4-3 and TRBJ2-7, with 7 positions matching TRBD1. J gave up 3 bases and V 0 bases, and 8 bases lay outside the gene matches. Germline CDR1 reads LGHNA; CDR2 reads YSLEER. The CDR3 is made up of 16 amino acids. CDR3 nucleotides: TGCGCCAGCAGCCAAGATTGGGGACAGACCTTCTACGAGCAGTACTTC. Translation: CASSQDWGQTFYEQYF.

This clone was observed a handful of times. The genes are TRBV18 and TRBJ2-3, with TRBD2 matching 13 bases. The CDR3 runs to 16 residues. With V trimmed by 1 base and J by 6 bases, 4 bases remained unmatched. CDR1 and CDR2 (germline): KGHSH, LQKENI. This CDR3 reads CASSPRGTSGMDTQYF. CDR3 DNA: TGTGCCAGCTCACCACGCGGGACTAGCGGGATGGATACGCAGTATTTT.

This clone has just a few counts. This rearrangement joins TRBV7-2 to TRBJ2-3; D is undetermined. The CDR3 consists of 13 residues. The V end lost 7 bases, the J end lost 1 base, and 9 bases lay between the germline ends. Germline CDR1 SGHTA, CDR2 FQGNSA. CDR3 sequence (DNA): TGTGCCAGCACCGGAGAACGCACAGATACGCAGTATTTT. Protein: CASTGERTDTQYF. Variable domain in full (rest from reference TRBV7-2 and TRBJ2-3): GAGVSQSPSNKVTEKGKDVELRCDPISGHTALYWYRQSLGQGLEFLIYFQGNSAPDKSGLPSDRFSAERTGGSVSTLTIQRTQQEDSAVYLCASTGERTDTQYFGPGTRLTVL.

This clone was counted only a few times. This chain links TRBV4-1 with TRBJ2-1; 10 bases match TRBD2. Germline trimming cut 0 bases from V and 8 bases from J; bases unmatched to any gene: 13. Germline V CDR1 and CDR2: MGHRA, YSYEKL. This CDR3 has 18 amino acids. CDR3 bases: TGCGCCAGCAGCCAAGAGGGGAGCGGGAGGGCTTCGTCGGATGAGCAGTTCTTC. Protein sequence: CASSQEGSGRASSDEQFF.

V and J are TRBV18 and TRBJ1-5; 7 bases agree with TRBD1. The CDR3 runs 14 residues. Germline values: CDR1 KGHSH, CDR2 LQKENI. Trimming took 5 bases from V and 2 from J; bases not matched to a gene: 3. The CDR3 here is CASSGGTGNQPQHF. The CDR3 DNA follows: TGTGCCAGCTCAGGTGGGACAGGCAATCAGCCCCAGCATTTT.

A word on this clone: The same CDR3 arises from other DNA sequences in this sample as well. The rearrangement uses TRBV7-9 and TRBJ1-1, with a possible D match to TRBD1 (5 bases). This CDR3 has 13 amino acids. CDR1 is SEHNR and CDR2 is FQNEAQ in the germline V gene (reference sequence). Trimming cost V 3 bases and J 1 base, with 6 bases left between them. DNA for the CDR3: TGTGCCAGCAGCTTTACAGGGAACACTGAAGCTTTCTTT. Its translation is CASSFTGNTEAFF.

There are a few counts of this clone. The gene calls are TRBV28 and TRBJ2-7; D may be TRBD2 (5 bases). CDR3 size: 12 residues. V was trimmed by 10 bases and J by 3 bases, leaving 13 bases between them. Germline CDR1 and CDR2: MDHEN and SYDVKM. The CDR3 loop reads CATTRASYEQYF. CDR3 nucleotide sequence: TGTGCCACCACGAGGGCCAGCTACGAGCAGTACTTC.

A few counts support this clone. The chain uses TRBV25-1 and TRBJ2-7; D may be TRBD2 (7 bases). The germline V gene has CDR1 MGHDK and CDR2 SYGVNS. This CDR3 has 15 amino acids. The V end lost 3 bases, the J end lost 3 bases, and 15 bases lay between the germline ends. The CDR3 coding sequence is TGTGCCAGCAGTGAGGGGGGGGGACACCACTACGAGCAGTACTTC. Protein sequence: CASSEGGGHHYEQYF.

CDR3 nucleotide sequence: TGCGCCAGCAGCCCTTTACGACAGTCAGTAGGCCATGGCTACACCTTC. Translation: CASSPLRQSVGHGYTF. This rearrangement joins TRBV4-1 to TRBJ1-2; possibly TRBD1 for D (5 bases). Per the germline V gene, CDR1 is MGHRA and CDR2 is YSYEKL. Trimming left V 4 bases short and J 6 bases short, with 21 bases between. The CDR3 has 16 amino acids.

The V gene is TRBV5-4, the J gene TRBJ2-2; 8 positions match TRBD2. The germline CDR1 and CDR2 sequences are SGHNT and YYREEE (reference sequence). Germline trimming cut 9 bases from V and 1 base from J; bases unmatched to any gene: 8. This CDR3 is built from 15 residues. CDR3: CATVSGAGNTGELFF. CDR3 DNA sequence: TGTGCCACCGTTAGCGGGGCAGGGAACACCGGGGAGCTGTTTTTT.

In this sample, this clone turned up a few times. V is TRBV18 and J is TRBJ1-1; maybe TRBD1 (6 bases). CDR1 is KGHSH and CDR2 is LQKENI in the germline V gene. The CDR3 is made up of 14 amino acids. Trimming took off 1 base at V and 1 base at J, with 7 bases between the two ends. In DNA form, the CDR3 reads TGTGCCAGCTCACCACGACAGGAGAACACTGAAGCTTTCTTT. Protein sequence: CASSPRQENTEAFF.

This clone has only a few counts. This chain links TRBV5-4 with TRBJ2-7, with 9 bases aligning to TRBD1. V shed 4 bases and J 1 base; nucleotides not matched to a gene: 6. Per germline, CDR1 SGHNT and CDR2 YYREEE (reference sequence). The CDR3 is 15 amino acids. In nucleotides, the CDR3 is TGTGCCAGCAGCCCGGGACAGGGAATTTCCTACGAGCAGTACTTC. This sequence encodes CASSPGQGISYEQYF.

V and J are TRBV11-2 and TRBJ2-5; D ambiguous. V shed 1 base and J shed 7 bases, with 16 bases lying between them. In germline, CDR1 is SGHAT, CDR2 FQNNGV. The CDR3 contains 15 residues. The CDR3 DNA follows: TGTGCCAGCAGCTTAGTCCCACCCCCGCCGAGGACCCAGTACTTC. Its translation: CASSLVPPPPRTQYF.

This clone was counted only a few times. The chain recombines TRBV7-6 with TRBJ2-2, with 9 bases identical to TRBD2. CDR1 is SGHVS, CDR2 FNYEAQ, per germline. Germline trimming cut 6 bases from V and 2 bases from J; bases unmatched to any gene: 4. This CDR3 comprises 15 residues. The CDR3 loop reads CASSPLAGNTGELFF. Here the CDR3 DNA reads TGTGCCAGCAGTCCCCTAGCGGGAAACACCGGGGAGCTGTTTTTT.